This T cell receptor beta chain was profiled in a study of blood T cell repertoires in COVID-19. On the study more broadly: The samples span acute and convalescent COVID-19 from the United States, Italy and Spain. Nucleic acid was either cDNA or gDNA, and it came from T cells, B-cell-depleted T cells, or PBMCs.

In the source study's methods: Counts of nucleated cells, estimated from reference gene primer amplification, were obtained. Clones were sequenced by immunoSEQ multiplex PCR, and TCRdb holds only the in-frame ones, with some missing. The V and J calls and the clone size are those of that table, but D and trimming were determined from the DNA. The data show a few hundred thousand clones, around 90% seen once. This CDR3 region has 16 residues. Germline trimming cut 2 bases from V and 1 base from J; bases unmatched to any gene: 3. Specimen: peripheral blood. The rearrangement joins TRBV5-3 to TRBJ2-5; 12 bases are shared with TRBD2. Being an ORF, TRBV5-3 has a function that is uncertain. This TCR was sampled from a human donor in a cohort sampled during active COVID-19. Here the CDR3 DNA reads TGTGCCAGAAGCTTCCGACTAGCGGGGGCCCAAGAGACCCAGTACTTC. Its translation: CARSFRLAGAQETQYF.